The TCR beta chain under discussion was sequenced for a study of T cell responses to AZD1222 COVID-19 vaccine. Germline V gene lookup returns CDR1 LGHNA and CDR2 YNFKEQ. V was cut by 0 bases and J by 3 bases, with 14 bases left in between. The CDR3 spans 16 residues. The method was immunoSEQ multiplex PCR; TCRdb's version includes in-frame clones alone and lacks a portion of them. The top ten hold approximately 2.5% of the sample, which has under 95,000 clones, about 89% seen once. The chain is built from TRBV4-2 and TRBJ1-1; a weak D match, TRBD1 (6 bases). Sequenced material: peripheral blood, taken on day 0 of AZD1222 vaccination. The source is an adult in good health. CDR3 loop: CASSQDWRAGDTEAFF. CDR3 coding DNA: TGTGCCAGCAGCCAAGATTGGCGGGCAGGGGACACTGAAGCTTTCTTT.